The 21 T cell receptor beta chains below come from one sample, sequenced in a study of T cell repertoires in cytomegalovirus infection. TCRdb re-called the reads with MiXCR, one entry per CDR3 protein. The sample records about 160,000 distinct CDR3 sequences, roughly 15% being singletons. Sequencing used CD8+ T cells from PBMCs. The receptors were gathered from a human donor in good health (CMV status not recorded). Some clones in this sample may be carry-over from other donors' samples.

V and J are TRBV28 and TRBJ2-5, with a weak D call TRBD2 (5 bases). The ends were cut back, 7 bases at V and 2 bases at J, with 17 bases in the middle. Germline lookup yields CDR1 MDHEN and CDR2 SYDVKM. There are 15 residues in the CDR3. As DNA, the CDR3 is TGTGCCAGCATTAAAACTGACTACCTTCAAGAGACCCAGTACTTC. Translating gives CASIKTDYLQETQYF. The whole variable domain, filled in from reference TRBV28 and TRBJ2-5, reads DVKVTQSSRYLVKRTGEKVFLECVQDMDHENMFWYRQDPGLGLRLIYFSYDVKMKEKGDIPEGYSVSREKKERFSLILESASTNQTSMYLCASIKTDYLQETQYFGPGTRLLVL.

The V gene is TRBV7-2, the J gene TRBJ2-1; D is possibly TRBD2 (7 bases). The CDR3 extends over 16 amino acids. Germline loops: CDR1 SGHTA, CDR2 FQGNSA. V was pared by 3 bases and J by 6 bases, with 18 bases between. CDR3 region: CASSFTWTRGSNEQFF. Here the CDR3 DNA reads TGTGCCAGCAGCTTCACCTGGACTAGGGGGAGCAATGAGCAGTTCTTC.

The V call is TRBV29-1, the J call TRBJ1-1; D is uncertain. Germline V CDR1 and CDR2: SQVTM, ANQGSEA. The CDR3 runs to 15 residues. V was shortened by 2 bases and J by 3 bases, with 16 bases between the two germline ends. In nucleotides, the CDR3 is TGCAGCGTTGAACCTTCCTCGGACGTGGACACTGAAGCTTTCTTT. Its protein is CSVEPSSDVDTEAFF. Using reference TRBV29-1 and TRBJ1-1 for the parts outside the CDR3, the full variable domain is SAVISQKPSRDICQRGTSLTIQCQVDSQVTMMFWYRQQPGQSLTLIATANQGSEATYESGFVIDKFPISRPNLTFSTLTVSNMSPEDSSIYLCSVEPSSDVDTEAFFGQGTRLTVV.

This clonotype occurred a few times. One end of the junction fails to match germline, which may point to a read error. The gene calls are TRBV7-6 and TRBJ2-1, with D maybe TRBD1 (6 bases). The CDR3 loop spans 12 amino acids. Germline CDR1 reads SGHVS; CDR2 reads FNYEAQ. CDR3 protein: CATSLTGMEQFF. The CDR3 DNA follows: TGTGCCACCAGCCTGACAGGTATGGAGCAGTTCTTC. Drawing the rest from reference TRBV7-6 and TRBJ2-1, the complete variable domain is GAGVSQSPRYKVTKRGQDVALRCDPISGHVSLYWYRQALGQGPEFLTYFNYEAQQDKSGLPNDRFSAERPEGSISTLTIQRTEQRDSAMYRCATSLTGMEQFFGPGTRLTVL.

The CDR3 loop is CASGTSGRNEQFF. CDR3 in DNA: TGTGCCAGCGGGACTAGCGGGAGGAATGAGCAGTTCTTC. The V gene is TRBV7-3, the J gene TRBJ2-1, with 15 nucleotides matching TRBD2. After removal of 8 bases from V and 7 bases from J, the junction contained 0 bases not matched to a gene. CDR1 is SGHTA, CDR2 FQGTGA, per germline. The CDR3 spans 13 residues. Full variable domain (missing parts from reference TRBV7-3 and TRBJ2-1): GAGVSQTPSNKVTEKGKYVELRCDPISGHTALYWYRQSLGQGPEFLIYFQGTGAADDSGLPNDRFFAVRPEGSVSTLKIQRTERGDSAVYLCASGTSGRNEQFFGPGTRLTVL.

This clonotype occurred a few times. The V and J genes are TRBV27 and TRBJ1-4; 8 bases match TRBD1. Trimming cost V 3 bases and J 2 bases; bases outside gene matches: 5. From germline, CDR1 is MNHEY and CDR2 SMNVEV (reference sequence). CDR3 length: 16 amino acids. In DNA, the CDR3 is TGTGCCAGCAGTTTTTCCAGGGGGCCCACTAATGAAAAACTGTTTTTT. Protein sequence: CASSFSRGPTNEKLFF.

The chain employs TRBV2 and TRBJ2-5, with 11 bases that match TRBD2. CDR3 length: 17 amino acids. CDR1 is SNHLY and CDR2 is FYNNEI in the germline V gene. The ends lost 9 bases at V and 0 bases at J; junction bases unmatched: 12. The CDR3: CARYRLGTSGHQETQYF. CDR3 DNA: TGTGCCAGATACCGACTTGGGACTAGCGGCCACCAAGAGACCCAGTACTTC.

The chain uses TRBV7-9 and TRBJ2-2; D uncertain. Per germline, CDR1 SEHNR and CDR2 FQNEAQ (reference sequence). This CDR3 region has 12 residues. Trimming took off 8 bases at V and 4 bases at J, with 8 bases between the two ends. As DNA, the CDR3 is TGTGCCAGCGTATTAAGCACCGGGGAGCTGTTTTTT. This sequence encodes CASVLSTGELFF.

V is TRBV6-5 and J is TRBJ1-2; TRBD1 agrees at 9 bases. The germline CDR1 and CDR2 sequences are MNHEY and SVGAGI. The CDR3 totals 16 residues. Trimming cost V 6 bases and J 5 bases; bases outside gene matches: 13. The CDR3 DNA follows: TGTGCCAGCAGCCAACCCGACACAGGGGGCGGGTATGGCTACACCTTC. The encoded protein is CASSQPDTGGGYGYTF.

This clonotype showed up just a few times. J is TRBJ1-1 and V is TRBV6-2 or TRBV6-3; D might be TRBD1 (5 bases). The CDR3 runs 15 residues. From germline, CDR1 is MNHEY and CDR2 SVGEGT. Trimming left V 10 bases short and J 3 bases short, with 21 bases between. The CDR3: CATRPGREGDTEAFF. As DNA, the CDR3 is TGTGCCACCCGACCGGGCCGCGAAGGGGACACTGAAGCTTTCTTT.

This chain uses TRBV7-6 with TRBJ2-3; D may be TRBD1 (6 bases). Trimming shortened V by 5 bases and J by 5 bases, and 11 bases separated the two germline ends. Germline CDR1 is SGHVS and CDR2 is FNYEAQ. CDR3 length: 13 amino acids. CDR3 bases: TGTGCCAGCAGCACACAGGGAGAAGATACGCAGTATTTT. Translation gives CASSTQGEDTQYF.

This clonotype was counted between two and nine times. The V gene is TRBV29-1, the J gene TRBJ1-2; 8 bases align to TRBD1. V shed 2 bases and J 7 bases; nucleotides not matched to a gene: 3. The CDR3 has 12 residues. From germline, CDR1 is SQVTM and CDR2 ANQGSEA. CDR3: CSVEQGAGGYTF. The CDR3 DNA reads TGCAGCGTTGAACAGGGGGCGGGTGGCTACACCTTC.

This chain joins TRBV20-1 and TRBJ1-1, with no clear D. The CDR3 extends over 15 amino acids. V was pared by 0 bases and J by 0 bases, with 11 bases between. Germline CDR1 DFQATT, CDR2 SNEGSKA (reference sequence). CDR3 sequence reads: CSARDRVLMNTEAFF. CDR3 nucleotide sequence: TGCAGTGCTAGAGATAGAGTTTTGATGAACACTGAAGCTTTCTTT.

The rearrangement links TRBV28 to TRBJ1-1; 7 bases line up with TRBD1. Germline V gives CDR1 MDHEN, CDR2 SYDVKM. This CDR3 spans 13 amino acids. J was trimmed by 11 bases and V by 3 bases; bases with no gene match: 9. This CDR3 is CASSFPTGAVAFF. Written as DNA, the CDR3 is TGTGCCAGCAGTTTCCCCACAGGGGCTGTGGCTTTCTTT.

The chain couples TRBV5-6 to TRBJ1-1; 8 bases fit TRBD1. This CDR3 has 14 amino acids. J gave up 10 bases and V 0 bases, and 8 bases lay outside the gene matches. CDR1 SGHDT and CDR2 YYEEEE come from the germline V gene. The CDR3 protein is CASSLGDPGTGAFF. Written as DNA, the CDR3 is TGTGCCAGCAGCTTGGGCGATCCCGGGACAGGAGCTTTCTTT.

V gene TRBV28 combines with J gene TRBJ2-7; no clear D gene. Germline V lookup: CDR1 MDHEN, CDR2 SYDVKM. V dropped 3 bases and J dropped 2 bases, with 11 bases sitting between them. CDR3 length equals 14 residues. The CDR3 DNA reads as TGTGCCAGCAGTTTTCCCGACGGTCCCTACGAGCAGTACTTC. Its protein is CASSFPDGPYEQYF.

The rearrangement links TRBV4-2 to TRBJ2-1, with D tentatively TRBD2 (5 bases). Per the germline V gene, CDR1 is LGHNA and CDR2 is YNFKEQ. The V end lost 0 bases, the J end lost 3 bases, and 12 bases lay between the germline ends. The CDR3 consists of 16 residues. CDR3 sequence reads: CASSQEQRTIYNEQFF. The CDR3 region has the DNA TGTGCCAGCAGCCAAGAACAGCGGACGATCTACAATGAGCAGTTCTTC.

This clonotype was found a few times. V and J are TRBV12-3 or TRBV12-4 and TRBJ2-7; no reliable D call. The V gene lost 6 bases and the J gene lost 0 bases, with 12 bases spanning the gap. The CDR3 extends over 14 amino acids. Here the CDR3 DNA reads TGTGCCAGCAGCGATGGCACAAACTCCTACGAGCAGTACTTC. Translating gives CASSDGTNSYEQYF.

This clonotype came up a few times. In DNA form, the CDR3 reads TGCAGCGTTATGCGGGAAGGGTACGAGCAGTACTTC. It is translated as CSVMREGYEQYF. V is TRBV29-1 and J is TRBJ2-7; TRBD2 might be the D (6 bases). CDR3 length equals 12 residues. Deletions cut 5 bases from V and 4 bases from J, with 12 bases between. The V gene's germline CDR1 is SQVTM and CDR2 ANQGSEA.

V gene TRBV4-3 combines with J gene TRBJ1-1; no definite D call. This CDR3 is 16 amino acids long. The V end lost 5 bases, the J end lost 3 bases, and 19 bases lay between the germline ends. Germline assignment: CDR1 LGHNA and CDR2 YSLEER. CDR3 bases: TGCGCCAGCAGCATCGATCGGGCAGAATATTACACTGAAGCTTTCTTT. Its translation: CASSIDRAEYYTEAFF.

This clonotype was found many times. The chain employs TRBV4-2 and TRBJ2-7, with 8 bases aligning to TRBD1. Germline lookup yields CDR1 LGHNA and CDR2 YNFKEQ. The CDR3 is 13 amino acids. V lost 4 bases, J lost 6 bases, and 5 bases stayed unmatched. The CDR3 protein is CASSPGGRREQYF. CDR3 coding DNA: TGTGCCAGCAGCCCAGGGGGCCGGCGCGAGCAGTACTTC.